This is a list of T cell receptor beta chains from one sample in a study of metastatic and nonmetastatic thyroid tumors. TCRdb redid the clone calls on the PCR reads using MiXCR. The sample lists about 59,000 clones; 15% to 20% were seen once. The specimen sequenced was blood. The receptor set was obtained from a male donor with papillary thyroid cancer or a benign thyroid nodule (not recorded which). Some clones in this sample may be carry-over from other donors' samples. Both conserved end residues are part of each CDR3. D genes are given only for firm matches. Clone size is given for some rows only: seen once, a few or many times, or a class if the clone is expanded.

size: many
V: TRBV30
D: .
J: TRBJ2-2
DNA: TGTGCCTGGGAGGATGTCAGTAACACCGGGGAGCTGTTTTTT
CDR3: CAWEDVSNTGELFF

size: many
V: TRBV28
D: .
J: TRBJ2-4
DNA: TGTGCCAGCAGTTTAGACGCTGGGCTCAAAAACATTCAGTACTTC
CDR3: CASSLDAGLKNIQYF

size: many
V: TRBV20-1
D: TRBD1
J: TRBJ2-7
DNA: TGCAGTGCTGAGGACAGGATTTACGAGCAGTACTTC
CDR3: CSAEDRIYEQYF

size: many
V: TRBV25-1
D: .
J: TRBJ1-6
DNA: TGTGCCAGCAGTGACGGCTCCTATAATTCACCCCTCCACTTT
CDR3: CASSDGSYNSPLHF

size: many
V: TRBV7-6
D: .
J: TRBJ2-2
DNA: TGTGCCAGCAGCTTATGGGGCACAGGAATAACCGGGGAGCTGTTTTTT
CDR3: CASSLWGTGITGELFF

size: many
V: TRBV30
D: .
J: TRBJ1-3
DNA: TGTGCCTGGAGTGTCGCGGGGGGTGGAAACACCATATATTTT
CDR3: CAWSVAGGGNTIYF

size: .
V: TRBV20-1
D: .
J: TRBJ2-5
DNA: TGCAGTGCCACATGGGCAGAGACCCAGTACTTC
CDR3: CSATWAETQYF

size: many
V: TRBV9
D: .
J: TRBJ1-2
DNA: TGTGCCAGCAGCGGGTCTGTATCCTATGGCTACACCTTC
CDR3: CASSGSVSYGYTF

size: .
V: TRBV5-8
D: .
J: TRBJ2-6
DNA: TGTGCCAGCAGCTTGGGACACCACTCTGGGGCCAACGTCCTGACTTTC
CDR3: CASSLGHHSGANVLTF

size: .
V: TRBV13
D: .
J: TRBJ2-3
DNA: TGTGCCAGCAGCTTAGCAGTAGGCCGGAGCACAGATACGCAGTATTTT
CDR3: CASSLAVGRSTDTQYF

size: few
V: TRBV2
D: .
J: TRBJ1-5
DNA: TGTGCCAGCAGAGAGGTAGCTCACGATCAGCCCCAGCATTTT
CDR3: CASREVAHDQPQHF

size: few
V: TRBV10-3
D: .
J: TRBJ2-2
DNA: TGTGCCATCAGTGCCGGGAACACCGGGGAGCTGTTTTTT
CDR3: CAISAGNTGELFF

size: many
V: TRBV7-3
D: .
J: TRBJ2-4
DNA: TGTGCCAGCAGTTATGGGGTGGGCCCTTCAAACATTCAGTACTTC
CDR3: CASSYGVGPSNIQYF

size: many
V: TRBV6-1
D: TRBD1
J: TRBJ2-5
DNA: TGTGCCAGCAGTCCCGGGACAGGATTAGAGACCCAGTACTTC
CDR3: CASSPGTGLETQYF

size: many
V: TRBV4-2
D: .
J: TRBJ1-1
DNA: TGTGCCAGCAGCCAAGAGCCGGGGAGCTTTGGTGCTTTCTTT
CDR3: CASSQEPGSFGAFF

size: many
V: TRBV7-9
D: TRBD2
J: TRBJ2-7
DNA: TGTGCCAGCAGCCGGGTGCGGGAGGCCTACGAGCAGTACTTC
CDR3: CASSRVREAYEQYF

size: many
V: TRBV6-2/TRBV6-3
D: .
J: TRBJ1-1
DNA: TGTGCCAGCAGTAGACAGGAGAACACTGAAGCTTTCTTT
CDR3: CASSRQENTEAFF

size: medium-sized
V: TRBV6-1
D: .
J: TRBJ2-7
DNA: TGTGCCAGCAGCATCACTACAGGGGAGGCACACGAGCAGTACTTC
CDR3: CASSITTGEAHEQYF

size: .
V: TRBV9
D: TRBD2
J: TRBJ2-1
DNA: TGTGCCAGCAGCCCGACTAGCGGGAGTTTTGAGCAGTTCTTC
CDR3: CASSPTSGSFEQFF

size: many
V: TRBV3-1
D: TRBD2
J: TRBJ2-3
DNA: TGTGCCAGCAGCCTACAAACATCTAGCGGGACCACCACAGATACGCAGTATTTT
CDR3: CASSLQTSSGTTTDTQYF

size: many
V: TRBV28
D: .
J: TRBJ2-3
DNA: TGTGCCAGCAGTTTAGGGTCAGCTAGCACAGATACGCAGTATTTT
CDR3: CASSLGSASTDTQYF

size: many
V: TRBV7-9
D: TRBD1
J: TRBJ2-5
DNA: TGTGCCAGCAGCTTTGGACAGGGTCGGGAGACCCAGTACTTC
CDR3: CASSFGQGRETQYF

size: .
V: TRBV7-8
D: TRBD1
J: TRBJ1-1
DNA: TGTGCCAGCAGCTTGATCACCGGGACAGTGGCTAGGAACACTGAAGCTTTCTTT
CDR3: CASSLITGTVARNTEAFF

size: many
V: TRBV19
D: .
J: TRBJ2-2
DNA: TGTGCCAGTAGCTCGGACCGGAACACCGGGGAGCTGTTTTTT
CDR3: CASSSDRNTGELFF

size: .
V: TRBV6-5
D: .
J: TRBJ2-1
DNA: TGTGCCAGCACTTCTCGACTTAGCGGCATCAATGAGCAGTTCTTC
CDR3: CASTSRLSGINEQFF

size: many
V: TRBV12-3/TRBV12-4
D: .
J: TRBJ2-7
DNA: TGTGCCAGCAACCGGGGCCAGAGCTCCTACGAGCAGTACTTC
CDR3: CASNRGQSSYEQYF

size: .
V: TRBV2
D: .
J: TRBJ2-7
DNA: TGTGCCAGCGGTTCCAGGGAAGGTGGGCCCTACGATCAGTACTTC
CDR3: CASGSREGGPYDQYF

size: .
V: TRBV30
D: .
J: TRBJ1-1
DNA: TGTGCCTGGAGTGTAAGTGAGGGGACTGAAGCTTTCTTT
CDR3: CAWSVSEGTEAFF

size: many
V: TRBV6-6
D: TRBD1
J: TRBJ1-2
DNA: TGTGCCAGCAGTTACTCTCGCTCGGTTGGGACAGGGATTGGCTACACCTTC
CDR3: CASSYSRSVGTGIGYTF

size: .
V: TRBV20-1
D: .
J: TRBJ2-2
DNA: TGCAGTGCTAGTTACTCGGCGAACGGGGAGCTGTTTTTT
CDR3: CSASYSANGELFF

size: many
V: TRBV6-1
D: .
J: TRBJ2-7
DNA: TGTGCCAGCAGTGAAGACCCGGGCAGTAGTGGAGCCAGGCGCTACGAGCAGTACTTC
CDR3: CASSEDPGSSGARRYEQYF

size: .
V: TRBV3-1
D: TRBD2
J: TRBJ2-7
DNA: TGTGCCAGCAGCCTCGGGGGAGCGGGGGTCTACGAGCAGTACTTC
CDR3: CASSLGGAGVYEQYF

size: many
V: TRBV6-5
D: .
J: TRBJ2-3
DNA: TGTGCCAGCAGTTACTCACCCCCTACAGATACGCAGTATTTT
CDR3: CASSYSPPTDTQYF

size: many
V: TRBV4-1
D: .
J: TRBJ2-3
DNA: TGCGCCAGCAGCCAAGATAATAGCTGGCTGGGTCCTACGCAGTATTTT
CDR3: CASSQDNSWLGPTQYF

size: many
V: TRBV3-1
D: TRBD2
J: TRBJ2-5
DNA: TGTGCCAGCAGCCAAGATGGCTCCGGGGGGGAGACCCAGTACTTC
CDR3: CASSQDGSGGETQYF